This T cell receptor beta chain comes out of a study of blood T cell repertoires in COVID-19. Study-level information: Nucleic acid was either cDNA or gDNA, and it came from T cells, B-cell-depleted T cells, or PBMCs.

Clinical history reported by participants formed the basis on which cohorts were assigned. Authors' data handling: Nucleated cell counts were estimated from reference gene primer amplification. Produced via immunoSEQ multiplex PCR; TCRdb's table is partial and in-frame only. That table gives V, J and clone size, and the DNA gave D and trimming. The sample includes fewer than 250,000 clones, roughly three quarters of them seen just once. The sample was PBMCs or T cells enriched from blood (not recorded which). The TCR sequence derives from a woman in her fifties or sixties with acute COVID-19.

CDR3 DNA sequence: TGTGCCAGCAGCCCGCCGGGACTAGCGGGGGCCGGGGCCAACGTCCTGACTTTC. As protein: CASSPPGLAGAGANVLTF. The chain couples TRBV9 to TRBJ2-6; TRBD2 matches at 14 bases. V lost 4 bases to trimming and J lost 4 bases; unmatched junction nucleotides: 7. The CDR3 contains 18 residues. Germline CDR1 reads SGDLS; CDR2 reads YYNGEE.